The clone carrying this T cell receptor beta chain was recorded at least ten times. Its specificity is not known. The data are from a study of response to subunit inactivated influenza vaccine. Germline lookup yields CDR1 GTSNPN and CDR2 SVGIG (reference sequence). The CDR3 is made up of 15 amino acids. V was pared by 1 base and J by 4 bases, with 16 bases between. Whole-study findings and limits: After each seasonal influenza vaccination, few new T cells are recruited, the authors suggested.

TCRdb re-called the RT-PCR reads with MiXCR, one entry per CDR3 protein. The sample consists of about 830,000 distinct CDR3 sequences, around 18% of them appearing once. The material sequenced was PBMCs from blood, taken about 5 days after vaccination. This sequence joins TRBV30 and TRBJ2-5; D gene uncertain. The receptor was isolated from a man between 50 and 59 years old who received an inactivated influenza vaccine. The CDR3 DNA reads TGTGCCTGGAGTGCCGACGTAGGTGGTGGAGAGACCCAGTACTTC. This gives the protein CAWSADVGGGETQYF.